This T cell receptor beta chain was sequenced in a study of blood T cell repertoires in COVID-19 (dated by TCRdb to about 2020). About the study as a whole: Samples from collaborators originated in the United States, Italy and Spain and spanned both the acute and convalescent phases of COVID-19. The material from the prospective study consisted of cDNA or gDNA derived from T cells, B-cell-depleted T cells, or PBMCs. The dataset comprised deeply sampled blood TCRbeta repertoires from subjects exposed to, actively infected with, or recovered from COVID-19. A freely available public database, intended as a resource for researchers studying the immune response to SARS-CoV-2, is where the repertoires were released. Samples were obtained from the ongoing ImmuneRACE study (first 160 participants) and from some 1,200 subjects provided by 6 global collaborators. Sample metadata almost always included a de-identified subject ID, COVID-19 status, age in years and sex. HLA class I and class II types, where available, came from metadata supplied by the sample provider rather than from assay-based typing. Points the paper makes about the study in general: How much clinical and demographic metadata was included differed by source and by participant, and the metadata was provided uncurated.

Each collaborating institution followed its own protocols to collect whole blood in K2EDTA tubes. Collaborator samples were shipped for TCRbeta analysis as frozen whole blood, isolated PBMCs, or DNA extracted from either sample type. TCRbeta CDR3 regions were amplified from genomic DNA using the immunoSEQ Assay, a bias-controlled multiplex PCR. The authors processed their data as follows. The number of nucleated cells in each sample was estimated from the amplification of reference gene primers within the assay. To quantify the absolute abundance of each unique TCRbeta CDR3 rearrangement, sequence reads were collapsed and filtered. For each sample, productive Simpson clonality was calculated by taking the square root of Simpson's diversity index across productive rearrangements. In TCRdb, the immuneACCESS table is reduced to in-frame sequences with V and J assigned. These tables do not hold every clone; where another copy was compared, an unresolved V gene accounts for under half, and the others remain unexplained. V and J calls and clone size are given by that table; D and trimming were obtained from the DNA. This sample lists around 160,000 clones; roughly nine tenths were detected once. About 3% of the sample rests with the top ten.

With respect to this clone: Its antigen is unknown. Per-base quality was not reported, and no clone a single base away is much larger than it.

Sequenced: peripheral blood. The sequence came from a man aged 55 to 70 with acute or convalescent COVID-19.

CDR3 region: CACLMDRDNTGELFF. The nucleotide sequence reads as follows: TGTGCCTGCCTTATGGACAGGGACAACACCGGGGAGCTGTTTTTT. The chain uses TRBV30 and TRBJ2-2, and TRBD1 matches 8 of the central bases. Trimming removed 6 bases from V and 2 bases from J; the gene matches leave 8 bases unexplained. In the germline V gene (reference sequence), CDR1 corresponds to GTSNPN and CDR2 to SVGIG. CDR3 length: 15 amino acids, cysteine to phenylalanine. Only the CDR3 DNA stays, 45 bases, in frame from base 1. Supplemented by the reference TRBV30 and TRBJ2-2 proteins around the CDR3, the complete variable domain is SQTIHQWPATLVQPVGSPLSLECTVEGTSNPNLYWYRQAAGRGLQLLFYSVGIGQISSEVPQNLSASRPQDRQFILSSKKLLLSDSGFYLCACLMDRDNTGELFFGEGSRLTVL.